This T cell receptor (beta chain) emerged from a study of blood T cell repertoires in COVID-19. Study as a whole: Donors in the United States, Italy and Spain gave samples during acute or convalescent COVID-19. PBMCs, B-cell-depleted T cells, or T cells provided the cDNA or gDNA that made up the material.

Sequencing was performed with immunoSEQ multiplex PCR; in TCRdb, only in-frame clones are kept and a portion is missing. The profile shows 200,000 to 300,000 clones, over 75% of them singletons. Participants, roughly 18 to 90 years old, spanned under 25 US areas. Participants reported their clinical history, and cohort assignment relied on those reports. This clonotype was sampled from a woman between 40 and 50 years old who had been exposed to COVID-19. Input material: PBMCs or T cells enriched from blood (not recorded which).

The CDR3 sequence is CASSPLSEISSYNEQFF. The CDR3 region has the DNA TGTGCCAGCAGCCCTCTCAGCGAGATCAGCTCCTACAATGAGCAGTTCTTC. The chain has TRBV9 and TRBJ2-1; D is ambiguous. From germline, CDR1 is SGDLS and CDR2 YYNGEE. Trimming pared 4 bases from V and 0 bases from J, leaving 17 bases between. The CDR3 is 17 residues long.